The following is a T cell receptor (beta chain) sequence with its context. Its antigen is still unknown. No base quality information exists; no much larger clone differs at one position. The data stem from a study of naive and memory T cell subsets (dated by TCRdb to between 2016 and 2019). For the study in its entirety: The study applied an open-source, UMI-based TCR alpha and beta sequencing pipeline to sorted naive and memory peripheral blood T cell subsets. RNA was DNase-treated and reverse transcribed with TCR constant-region primers, mostly using SuperScript III. The results of the functional CMV T cell responses matched the IgG serology results in every case.

TCR alpha and beta chain libraries were amplified separately from the second PCR step onward. Donor CMV status was determined by IFNgamma production from CD4+ T cells after overnight stimulation of fresh PBMCs with CMV viral lysate. CD4 T cells were positively selected with Miltenyi beads, followed by positive selection of CD8 T cells from the CD4-negative fraction. Cells stained for CD3, CD4, CD8, CD45RA, CD27 and a live/dead dye were sorted on a BD Aria II into four subsets by CD45RA and CD27. Blood was obtained from a few healthy volunteers, and the blood from each volunteer was fractionated into CD4 and CD8 T cells and subsequently into four differentiation subsets. Roughly 120 ml of peripheral blood was collected from each donor, and PBMC were isolated from the blood using Ficoll-Paque PLUS density-gradient centrifugation. Sorted cells were lysed in RLT buffer, and RNA was extracted with a Qiagen RNeasy kit and stored at -80°C.

The method behind the library was UMI-ligation and nested PCR. An equimolar mix of two oligonucleotides covering both TRBC1 and TRBC2 was used as the beta constant-region primer. Four rounds of PCR, combining the SP2 primer with nested alpha and beta constant-region primers, were used to amplify the ligated cDNA. A single-stranded oligonucleotide carrying the SP2 primer and a 12-nucleotide UMI was ligated to the 3' end of the cDNA by T4 RNA ligase 1. Incubation of the ligation reaction was carried out at 16 degrees C for about 19-25 hours. PCR2 was typically run as a SYBR Green qPCR and stopped at a predetermined threshold to prevent over-amplification. Every purification after the first one was done using Agencourt AMPure XP magnetic beads. Library amounts were measured by Qubit and library quality was assessed on a TapeStation, where the main peak was expected at around 650 bp. The pooled libraries were sequenced on an Illumina MiSeq using v2 2x251 paired-end kits, which usually yielded about 0.9-2.1 million reads per sample. Libraries were pooled at around 3.8 nM per sample, and 5-7% PhiX was added to improve cluster recognition. From the authors' description of their analysis: V and J genes were assigned to Demultiplexor-processed FASTQ reads by Decombinator through tag matching, with a single base-pair mismatch being allowed. Collapsinator used UMIs to correct both sequencing errors and frequency errors arising from PCR heterogeneity. CDR3Translator translated TCRs and extracted CDR3s from the conserved cysteine to the FGXG phenylalanine, flagging non-productive sequences. Gini, Shannon entropy and inverse Simpson indices were computed after subsampling the repertoires to the same number of UMI-defined TCRs. Clonotype abundance distributions were fitted to a power law by maximum likelihood within the linear range. When run on a single naive CD8 sample, MIGEC and the pipeline yielded similar UMI counts, similar unique TCR numbers and similar clonal distributions. One analysis removed from the naive repertoire any naive TCRs that were also present in any memory subset from the same donor. A set of some 7,600 CMV-associated CDR3 sequences, compiled from VDJdb and a published dataset, was used to search the repertoires. TCRdb applied fastp at Q25 and MiXCR to the public reads, then kept only in-frame beta chains. Each CDR3 protein appears once, grouped with its most common genes and DNA. The V and J calls here are based on TCRdb, not the publication. The sample table records over 110,000 distinct CDR3 sequences; under 25% of these occur just once. More than 0.6% of the sample goes to the ten largest clones.

Taken from the germline V gene (reference sequence), the CDR1 and CDR2 loops are SEHNR and FQNEAQ. From cysteine to phenylalanine, the CDR3 is 15 amino acids long. Only the CDR3 region is kept as DNA, spanning 45 bases read in frame from base 1. The junction shows trimming of 7 bases on V and 6 bases on J, plus 22 bases between the germline ends. Broader findings and caveats from the paper: RNA-based TCR counts may be influenced by expression changes linked to T cell activation and differentiation. In both CD4 and CD8 cells, going from naive through CM, EM and EMRA, the Gini index went up while Shannon and inverse Simpson diversity went down. A few larger clonotypes were present in naive repertoires, especially CD8 naive repertoires, and these clonotypes were possibly memory cells re-expressing CD45RA. After error correction, over 85% of naive TCR sequences appeared only once, giving much steeper abundance distributions than memory subsets. The repertoire findings for the naive and memory subsets could not be validated against a ground truth because none was available. Clonotypes were defined as single alpha or beta chain sequences, not paired alpha/beta receptors. TCR abundance followed a power law with an exponent that was different for naive and memory subsets but consistent across the three individuals.

The material sequenced was naive CD8+ T cells from blood. What this sample's cell subset or site label stands for: naive T cells, CD45RA high CD27+. The TCR sequence derives from a human donor in good health. This receptor chain uses TRBV7-9 and TRBJ2-7, and TRBD1 may be the D gene, going by 6 matching bases. DNA sequence: TGTGCCAGCACCCGGGACACCCAACCGACGAGCGAGCAGTACTTC. Its product reads: CASTRDTQPTSEQYF.